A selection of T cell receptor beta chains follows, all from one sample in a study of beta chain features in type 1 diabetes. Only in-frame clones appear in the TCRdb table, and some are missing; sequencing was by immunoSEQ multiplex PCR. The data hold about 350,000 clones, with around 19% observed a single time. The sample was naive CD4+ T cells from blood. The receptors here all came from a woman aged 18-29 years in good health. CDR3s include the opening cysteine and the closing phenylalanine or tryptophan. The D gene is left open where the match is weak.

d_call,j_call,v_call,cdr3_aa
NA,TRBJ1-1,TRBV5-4,CASSLIRGRNTEAFF
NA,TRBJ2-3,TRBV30,CAWSYTGSPDTQYF
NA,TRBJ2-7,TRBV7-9,CASSFQGLREQYF
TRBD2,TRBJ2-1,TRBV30,CAWAGLAGVANEQFF
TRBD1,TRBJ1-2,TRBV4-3,CASSQQGDYGYTF
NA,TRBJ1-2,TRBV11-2,CASSSGLRDYGYTF
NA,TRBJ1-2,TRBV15,CATSPPASGYGYTF
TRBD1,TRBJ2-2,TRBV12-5,CASGLGTGGFGELFF
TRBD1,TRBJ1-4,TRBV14,CASSQNDRGQGKLFF
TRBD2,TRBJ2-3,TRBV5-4,CASSLYSGGHIDTQYF
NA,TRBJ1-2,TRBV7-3,CASSSPTGTNYGYTF
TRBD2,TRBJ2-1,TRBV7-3,CASSLGSGRHNEQFF
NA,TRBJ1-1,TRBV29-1,CSGYREENTEAFF
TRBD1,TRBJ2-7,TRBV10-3,CAISTGTEPYEQYF
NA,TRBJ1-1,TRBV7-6,CASSPTRVDTEAFF
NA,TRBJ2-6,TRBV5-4,CASSLDRIGSSGANVLTF
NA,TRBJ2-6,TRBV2,CASSERSGANVLTF
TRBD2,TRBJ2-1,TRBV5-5,CASSLGTSGRRNEQFF
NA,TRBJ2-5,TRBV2,CASSEGLRGSQYF
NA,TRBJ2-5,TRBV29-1,CSVGGGRTQTKTQYF
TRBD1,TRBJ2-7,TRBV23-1,CASSQSHYRTGLPYEQYF
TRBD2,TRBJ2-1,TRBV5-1,CASSLGTSRGNEQFF
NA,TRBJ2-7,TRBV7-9,CASSPPGGPTYEQYF
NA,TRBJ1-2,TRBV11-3,CASRYTGGYGYTF
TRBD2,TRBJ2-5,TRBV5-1,CASSSAGLAGETQYF
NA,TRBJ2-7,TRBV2,CASRFGRNYEQYF
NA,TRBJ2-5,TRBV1,CTSSQVFSREGQETQYF
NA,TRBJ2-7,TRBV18,CASAFSNTGPYEQYF
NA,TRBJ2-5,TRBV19,CASSTRAQETQYF
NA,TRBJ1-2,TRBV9,CASSVAGDYGYTF
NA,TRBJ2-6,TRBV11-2,CASSPVGRGSGANVLTF
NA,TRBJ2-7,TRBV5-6,CASSLAARGEQYF
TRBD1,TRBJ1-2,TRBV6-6,CASSDRGSNYGYTF
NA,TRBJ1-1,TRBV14,CASSQVRGTEAFF
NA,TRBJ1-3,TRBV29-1,CSVESGGNTIYF
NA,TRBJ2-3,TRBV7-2,CASSKQGITDTQYF
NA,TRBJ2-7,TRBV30,CAWSLGAPFYEQYF
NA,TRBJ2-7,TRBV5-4,CASSLGLVAEQYF
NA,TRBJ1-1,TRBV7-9,CASSSPLNTEAFF
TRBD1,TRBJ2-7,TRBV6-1,CASSQSGTGSYEQYF
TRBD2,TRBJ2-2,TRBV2,CASGLGGATGELFF